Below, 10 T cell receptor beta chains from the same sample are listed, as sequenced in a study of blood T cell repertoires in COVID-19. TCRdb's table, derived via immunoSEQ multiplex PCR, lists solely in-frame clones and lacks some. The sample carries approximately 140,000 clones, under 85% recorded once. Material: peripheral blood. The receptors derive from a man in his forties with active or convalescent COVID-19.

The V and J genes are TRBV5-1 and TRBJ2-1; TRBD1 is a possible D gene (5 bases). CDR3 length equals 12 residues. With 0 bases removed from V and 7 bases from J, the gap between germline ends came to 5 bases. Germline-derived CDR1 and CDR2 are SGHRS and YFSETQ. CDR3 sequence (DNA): TGCGCCAGCAGCTTGGAGGGGAATGAGCAGTTCTTC. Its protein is CASSLEGNEQFF.

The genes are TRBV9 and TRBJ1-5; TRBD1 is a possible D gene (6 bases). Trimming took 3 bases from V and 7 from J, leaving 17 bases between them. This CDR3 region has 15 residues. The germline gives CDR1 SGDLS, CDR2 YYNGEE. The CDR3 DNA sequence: TGTGCCAGCAGCGAGGGTACAGGGTTCGAGCAGCCCCAGCATTTT. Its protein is CASSEGTGFEQPQHF.

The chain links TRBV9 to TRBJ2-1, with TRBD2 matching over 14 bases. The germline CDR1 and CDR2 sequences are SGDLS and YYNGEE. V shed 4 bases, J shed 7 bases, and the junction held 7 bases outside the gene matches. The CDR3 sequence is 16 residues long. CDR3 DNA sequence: TGTGCCAGCAGCTTAACCGGGACTAGCGGGGGTAATGAGCAGTTCTTC. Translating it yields CASSLTGTSGGNEQFF.

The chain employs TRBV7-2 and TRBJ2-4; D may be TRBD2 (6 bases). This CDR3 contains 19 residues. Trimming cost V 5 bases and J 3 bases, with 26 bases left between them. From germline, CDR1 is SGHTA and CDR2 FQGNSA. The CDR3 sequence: CASSPYVDLAARDKNIQYF. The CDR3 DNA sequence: TGTGCCAGCAGCCCGTACGTAGATTTAGCGGCCCGAGACAAAAACATTCAGTACTTC.

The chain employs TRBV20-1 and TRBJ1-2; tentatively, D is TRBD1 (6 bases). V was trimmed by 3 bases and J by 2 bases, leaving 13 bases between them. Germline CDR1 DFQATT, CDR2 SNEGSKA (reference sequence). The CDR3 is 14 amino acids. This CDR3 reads CSASVRDTNYGYTF. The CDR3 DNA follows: TGCAGTGCTAGTGTTCGGGACACCAACTATGGCTACACCTTC.

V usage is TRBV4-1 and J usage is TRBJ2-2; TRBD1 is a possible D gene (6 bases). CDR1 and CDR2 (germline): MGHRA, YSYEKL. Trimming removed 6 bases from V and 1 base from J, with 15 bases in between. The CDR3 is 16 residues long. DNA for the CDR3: TGCGCCAGCAGTCCACCGGGACACAAGAACACCGGGGAGCTGTTTTTT. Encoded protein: CASSPPGHKNTGELFF.

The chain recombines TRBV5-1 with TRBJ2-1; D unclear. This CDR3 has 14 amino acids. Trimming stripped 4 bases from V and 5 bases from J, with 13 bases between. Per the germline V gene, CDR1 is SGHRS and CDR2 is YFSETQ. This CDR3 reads CASSQEVANNEQFF. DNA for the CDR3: TGCGCCAGCAGCCAAGAGGTCGCGAACAATGAGCAGTTCTTC.

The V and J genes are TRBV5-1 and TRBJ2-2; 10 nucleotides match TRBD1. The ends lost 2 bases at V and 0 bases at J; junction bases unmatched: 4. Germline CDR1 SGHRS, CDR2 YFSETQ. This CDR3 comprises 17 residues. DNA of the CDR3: TGCGCCAGCAGCTTCGGGACAGGGGTCACGAACACCGGGGAGCTGTTTTTT. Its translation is CASSFGTGVTNTGELFF. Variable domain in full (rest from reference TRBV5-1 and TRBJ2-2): KAGVTQTPRYLIKTRGQQVTLSCSPISGHRSVSWYQQTPGQGLQFLFEYFSETQRNKGNFPGRFSGRQFSNSRSEMNVSTLELGDSALYLCASSFGTGVTNTGELFFGEGSRLTVL.

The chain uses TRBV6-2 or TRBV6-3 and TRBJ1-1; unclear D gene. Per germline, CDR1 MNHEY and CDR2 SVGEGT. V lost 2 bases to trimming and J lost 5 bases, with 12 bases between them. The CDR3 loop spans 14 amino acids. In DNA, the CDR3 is TGTGCCAGCAGTTACGCCTCTCCCAGGACTGAAGCTTTCTTT. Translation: CASSYASPRTEAFF.

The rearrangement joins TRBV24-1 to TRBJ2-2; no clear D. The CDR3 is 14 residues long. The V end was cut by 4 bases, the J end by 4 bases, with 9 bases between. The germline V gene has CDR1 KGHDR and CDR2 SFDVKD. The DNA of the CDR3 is TGTGCCACCAGTGACTTATGGAGCACCGGGGAGCTGTTTTTT. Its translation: CATSDLWSTGELFF.